The 24 T cell receptor beta chains presented below share a single source sample, sequenced in a study of regulatory T cells in long-lasting Graves disease. The authors built TCR beta libraries using iRepertoire HTBI primers and Arm-PCR of CDR3 regions. TCRdb ran MiXCR on the multiplex PCR reads and lists one entry per CDR3 protein. Counted here are a few hundred thousand distinct CDR3 sequences, 15% to 20% occurring once; the ten biggest clones make up 14%. Time point given: newly diagnosed GD, antithyroid drugs for less than 3 months. Construction of the TCR library relied on RNA isolated from PBMCs. A further study also used this sample, focusing on T cells in Graves' hyperthyroidism and ophthalmopathy.

The sample in question was peripheral blood mononuclear cells (PBMCs), obtained at new diagnosis, from a patient treated with antithyroid drugs. All receptors derive from a woman in her 30s with Graves disease.

This clonotype was detected ten times or more. The V and J genes are TRBV2 and TRBJ2-1; the D is unclear. Trimming removed 7 bases at V and 0 bases at J, with 10 bases between. This CDR3 comprises 14 residues. CDR1 and CDR2 from the germline V gene are SNHLY and FYNNEI. The CDR3 DNA reads TGTGCCAGCAATCAAGAGCCCTCCTACAATGAGCAGTTCTTC. Residues: CASNQEPSYNEQFF.

The genes are TRBV6-1 and TRBJ2-2; TRBD2 matches at 11 bases. This CDR3 contains 15 residues. V was clipped by 5 bases and J by 8 bases; unmatched bases: 7. Germline V gene sequence: CDR1 MNHNS, CDR2 SASEGT. The CDR3 sequence: CASSPLAGGPGELFF. CDR3 sequence (DNA): TGTGCCAGCAGTCCCTTAGCGGGGGGGCCGGGGGAGCTGTTTTTT.

This clonotype was seen many times. The chain recombines TRBV5-1 with TRBJ1-1; 9 bases agree with TRBD1. Per germline, CDR1 SGHRS and CDR2 YFSETQ. V lost 4 bases, J lost 4 bases, and 5 bases stayed unmatched. The CDR3 contains 14 residues. The CDR3 is CASSVTGGSTEAFF. CDR3 in DNA: TGCGCCAGCAGCGTGACAGGGGGGTCCACTGAAGCTTTCTTT.

This clonotype came up many times. The rearrangement joins TRBV3-1 to TRBJ1-4; TRBD1 might be the D (5 bases). Germline V gene sequence: CDR1 LGHDT, CDR2 YNNKEL (reference sequence). This CDR3 is 14 amino acids long. With 3 bases removed from V and 4 bases from J, the gap between germline ends came to 9 bases. The CDR3 loop is CASSHRGVNEKLFF. DNA of the CDR3: TGTGCCAGCAGCCATCGAGGGGTTAATGAAAAACTGTTTTTT.

This clonotype was observed many times. The V and J genes are TRBV2 and TRBJ2-6; D uncertain. Per the germline V gene, CDR1 is SNHLY and CDR2 is FYNNEI. Deletions cut 4 bases from V and 0 bases from J, with 10 bases between. This CDR3 is built from 16 residues. CDR3 bases: TGTGCCAGCAGTGCCCCCCCGGGCTCTGGGGCCAACGTCCTGACTTTC. Translated, it gives CASSAPPGSGANVLTF.

This clonotype was found many times. CDR3 DNA sequence: TGCAGTGCGGGAAATTCGGGACTCTACACCTTC. Protein product: CSAGNSGLYTF. This chain connects TRBV20-1 to TRBJ1-2, with D maybe TRBD1 (5 bases). The germline gives CDR1 DFQATT, CDR2 SNEGSKA (reference sequence). The CDR3 consists of 11 residues. The V gene lost 6 bases and the J gene lost 10 bases, with 15 bases spanning the gap.

This clonotype was counted at least ten times. The chain employs TRBV11-2 and TRBJ1-4; 7 bases agree with TRBD1. The germline CDR1 and CDR2 sequences are SGHAT and FQNNGV. The length of the CDR3 is 15 residues. J gave up 8 bases and V 3 bases, and 9 bases lay outside the gene matches. CDR3 sequence reads: CASSFDRAGQEKLFF. In nucleotides, the CDR3 is TGTGCCAGCAGCTTTGACAGGGCCGGTCAAGAAAAACTGTTTTTT.

The chain uses TRBV5-1 and TRBJ1-4; D uncertain. The CDR3 has 15 residues. From germline, CDR1 is SGHRS and CDR2 YFSETQ. The V end was cut by 1 base, the J end by 8 bases, with 15 bases between. Here the CDR3 reads CASSLSGMPEEKLFF. The CDR3 region has the DNA TGCGCCAGCAGCTTGAGTGGGATGCCCGAAGAAAAACTGTTTTTT.

This clonotype was counted ten times or more. The J gene is TRBJ1-1, the V gene TRBV10-3; D is perhaps TRBD1 (6 bases). The CDR3 extends over 13 amino acids. The ends were cut back, 8 bases at V and 1 base at J, with 11 bases in the middle. Germline CDR1 reads ENHRY; CDR2 reads SYGVKD. The CDR3 region has the DNA TGTGCCATCGCCGGGACACAGAACACTGAAGCTTTCTTT. Translating it yields CAIAGTQNTEAFF.

CDR3 region: CASSSDRGLSTEAFF. CDR3 sequence (DNA): TGCGCCAGCAGCTCGGACAGGGGGCTGAGCACTGAAGCTTTCTTT. The chain couples TRBV5-1 to TRBJ1-1; TRBD1 matches 11 bases. Germline V gene sequence: CDR1 SGHRS, CDR2 YFSETQ. The CDR3 consists of 15 residues. J gave up 4 bases and V 3 bases, and 5 bases lay outside the gene matches. The full variable domain, rest sourced from reference TRBV5-1 and TRBJ1-1, is KAGVTQTPRYLIKTRGQQVTLSCSPISGHRSVSWYQQTPGQGLQFLFEYFSETQRNKGNFPGRFSGRQFSNSRSEMNVSTLELGDSALYLCASSSDRGLSTEAFFGQGTRLTVV.

The chain has TRBV19 and TRBJ1-1; TRBD1 might be the D (5 bases). In germline, CDR1 is LNHDA, CDR2 SQIVND (reference sequence). The length of the CDR3 is 14 residues. V lost 3 bases, J lost 1 base, and 9 bases lay in between. The DNA of the CDR3 is TGTGCCAGTAGTATGGGCAGGGAGAACACTGAAGCTTTCTTT. The encoded protein is CASSMGRENTEAFF. Full variable domain (outside the CDR3, taken from reference TRBV19 and TRBJ1-1): DGGITQSPKYLFRKEGQNVTLSCEQNLNHDAMYWYRQDPGQGLRLIYYSQIVNDFQKGDIAEGYSVSREKKESFPLTVTSAQKNPTAFYLCASSMGRENTEAFFGQGTRLTVV.

In this sample, this clonotype turned up a few times. The V call is TRBV3-1, the J call TRBJ1-2, with 9 nucleotides matching TRBD1. The CDR3 runs to 15 residues. In germline, CDR1 is LGHDT, CDR2 YNNKEL (reference sequence). After removal of 1 base from V and 4 bases from J, the junction contained 4 bases not matched to a gene. CDR3: CASSQVGQGTYGYTF. CDR3 bases: TGTGCCAGCAGCCAAGTGGGACAGGGTACCTATGGCTACACCTTC.

This clonotype came up a few times. The chain joins TRBV5-1 to TRBJ2-5; 9 positions agree with TRBD2. The CDR3 length is 18 residues. Germline V gene sequence: CDR1 SGHRS, CDR2 YFSETQ. Trimming took 5 bases from V and 5 from J; bases not matched to a gene: 19. CDR3 region: CASSTVASSGVSRETQYF. CDR3 DNA sequence: TGCGCCAGCAGTACCGTGGCGTCTAGCGGGGTATCGAGGGAGACCCAGTACTTC.

V is TRBV5-4 and J is TRBJ1-1, with D possibly TRBD1 on 5 matching bases. CDR1 and CDR2 from the germline V gene are SGHNT and YYREEE (reference sequence). V lost 4 bases and J 6 bases, leaving 19 bases between the germline ends. The CDR3 length is 15 residues. CDR3 in amino acids: CASSNQAQLGPEAFF. CDR3 nucleotide sequence: TGTGCCAGCAGCAATCAAGCGCAATTGGGACCTGAAGCTTTCTTT.

This clonotype was counted many times. CDR3 sequence (DNA): TGTGCCAGCAGTGTAGTAGGAGGGGCCAAAAACATTCAGTACTTC. Protein product: CASSVVGGAKNIQYF. The J gene is TRBJ2-4, the V gene TRBV2, with D tentatively TRBD2 (6 bases). The CDR3 is 15 amino acids. Between the trimmed V and J ends, which lost 4 bases and 1 base, there was a span of 11 bases. Germline V gives CDR1 SNHLY, CDR2 FYNNEI.

The genes are TRBV6-1 and TRBJ2-2, with D perhaps matching TRBD2 (5 bases). CDR1 and CDR2 (germline): MNHNS, SASEGT. Trimming cost V 11 bases and J 6 bases, with 13 bases left between them. The CDR3 contains 12 residues. CDR3 sequence (DNA): TGTGCCGCATACGGGGTTGCCGGGGAGCTGTTTTTT. Translating gives CAAYGVAGELFF.

The rearrangement links TRBV11-2 to TRBJ2-7; weak D call: TRBD2 (6 bases). V lost 5 bases, J lost 2 bases, and 19 bases lay in between. Germline V gives CDR1 SGHAT, CDR2 FQNNGV. The CDR3 loop spans 16 amino acids. CDR3 sequence (DNA): TGTGCCAGCAGCCCCCTGGGGGGTCAGGCCGCCTACGAGCAGTACTTC. This codes for CASSPLGGQAAYEQYF.

This clonotype was counted at least ten times. The genes are TRBV10-3 and TRBJ1-2; 9 bases are shared with TRBD1. Trimming took 3 bases from V and 7 from J; bases not matched to a gene: 6. Germline V CDR1 and CDR2: ENHRY, SYGVKD. This CDR3 has 14 amino acids. CDR3 protein: CAISDYDRGSGYTF. The CDR3 bases are TGTGCCATCAGTGATTATGACAGGGGGTCTGGCTACACCTTC.

On this clonotype: A read error is possible here, since a much larger clone lies one base away. The chain is built from TRBV6-9 and TRBJ1-5; D might be TRBD1 (5 bases). The germline V gene encodes CDR1 MNHGY and CDR2 SVAAGI. Trimming left V 4 bases short and J 7 bases short, with 14 bases between. The CDR3 has 14 amino acids. CDR3 amino acids: CASSWPGRTQPQHF. In DNA, the CDR3 is TGTGCCAGCAGTTGGCCAGGGAGGACCCAGCCCCAGCATTTT.

This clonotype was detected a few times. The chain recombines TRBV7-9 with TRBJ1-2, with TRBD1 matching 10 bases. The CDR3 spans 14 residues. The germline gives CDR1 SEHNR, CDR2 FQNEAQ (reference sequence). V gave up 5 bases and J gave up 5 bases; unmatched junction bases: 5. The CDR3 DNA reads TGTGCCAGCAGCCGACAGGGGGCAGGTTATGGCTACACCTTC. Translation: CASSRQGAGYGYTF.

To note about this clonotype: A single base is all that separates this from a far larger clone, so a read error is likely. The rearrangement uses TRBV5-4 and TRBJ1-1, with D possibly matching TRBD1 (6 bases). Germline CDR1 is SGHNT and CDR2 is YYREEE (reference sequence). This CDR3 is 16 amino acids long. The CDR3 DNA sequence: TGCGCCAGCAGCCCTTGGGGGGGGCTTACCAACACTGAAGCTTTCTTT. Translation: CASSPWGGLTNTEAFF.

Note on this clonotype: A read error is possible here, since a much larger clone lies one base away. The missing conserved phenylalanine or tryptophan at the end of this CDR3 makes a read error likely. The chain couples TRBV7-8 to TRBJ1-2; D call uncertain. The CDR3 has 14 residues. Germline CDR1 reads SGHVS; CDR2 reads FQNEAQ. The ends were cut back, 2 bases at V and 8 bases at J, with 15 bases in the middle. The CDR3 bases are TGTGCCAGCAGCTTAACAGCGGCCAGAAGCGGCTACACCTTA. It encodes CASSLTAARSGYTL.

This clonotype was observed at least ten times. The chain couples TRBV5-1 to TRBJ2-3; the D is unclear. The ends were cut back, 3 bases at V and 4 bases at J, with 9 bases in the middle. The CDR3 has 13 residues. The germline CDR1 and CDR2 sequences are SGHRS and YFSETQ. The CDR3 reads CASSSLSSDTQYF. DNA for the CDR3: TGCGCCAGCAGCTCCCTGTCTTCAGATACGCAGTATTTT.

The rearrangement joins TRBV10-3 to TRBJ2-7; 7 nucleotides line up with TRBD1. Per germline, CDR1 ENHRY and CDR2 SYGVKD. This CDR3 comprises 15 residues. Trimming took 9 bases from V and 2 from J; bases not matched to a gene: 13. This chain's CDR3 is CAISRGQEVAYEQYF. CDR3 in DNA: TGTGCCATTTCCCGCGGACAGGAGGTGGCCTACGAGCAGTACTTC.